This section outlines one TCR beta chain sequence together with its context. Its antigen is not yet known. Base qualities are not at hand, and no much larger clone is one base apart. Inclusion was restricted to participants for whom at least one PBMC sample before ART initiation and at least two post-ART samples were available. Treatment was received in the United States of America by all participants with HIV. Before DNA extraction, cryopreserved samples of roughly 0.95-10 million PBMC were thawed and washed. At the time of the earliest PBMC sample, participants with HIV were aged between roughly 23 and 60 years. PBMC samples were contributed by each participant from 1-4 timepoints before ART initiation and 2-8 timepoints after ART initiation, with a median of 7 samples. Serial HIV viral load, CD4+ T-cell count, ART history and demographic data were obtained for every participant. A Qiagen kit on a QIAcube was used to extract genomic DNA from unsorted PBMC, with samples processed in batches of 12.

The sample originates from a study of long-term antiretroviral therapy in people with HIV (dated by TCRdb to 2022 to 2024). For context, the study as a whole: Collection of the earliest samples took place about a decade ahead of the 2015 WHO recommendation for immediate ART, at a time when ART was typically delayed until CD4 counts fell. A retrospective serial study tested whether ART initiation and durable HIV suppression were associated with changes in peripheral blood TRB repertoire composition and diversity. Test extractions of a monoclonal T-cell line alongside some 36 polyclonal samples showed no cross-contamination during QIAcube processing. A total of roughly 180 cryopreserved PBMC samples were contributed to the cohort by 30 adults with confirmed HIV infection, with samples collected serially over a mean of approximately six years (range 1-12). Of the roughly 30 participants with HIV, approximately ten were female. Broad study findings and their caveats: Starting ART was linked to a significant rise in TRB diversity, yet even with long-term ART the diversity remained significantly lower than in transplant donor controls. HIV repertoires had narrower CDR3 length ranges than controls, and the network structure suggested an antigen-experienced repertoire that shifted only slightly toward naive after ART. Owing to limited PBMC availability, only the TCR beta chain was sequenced, without alpha chain pairing. Because pre-ART samples had limited cell numbers, unsorted PBMC were profiled rather than sorted CD4+ and CD8+ T cells. Inferences about post-ART repertoire changes are limited because no data were available on ART adherence, viral resistance or therapy changes. The samples span the years 2004 to 2017, and the ART regimens used at that time may not be as effective as current regimens. The repertoire was dominated across all time points by expanded TRB clones identified before ART initiation, although this dominance was seen to fluctuate and to decrease in many PLHIV after ART.

V lost 4 bases and J lost 11 bases; the stretch between them is 21 bases long. From the cysteine through the phenylalanine, the CDR3 covers 14 amino acids. The entry retains the CDR3 DNA only, 42 bases that are in frame from base 1. Reading the germline V gene (reference sequence) gives CDR1 SGHNT and CDR2 YYREEE. The immunoSEQ hsTCRB v3.0 assay was used at survey level resolution to sequence the TRB variable region. The target sequencing depth for TRB was roughly 35,000-55,000 T-cell genomes per sample. TRB libraries were pooled and sequenced on an Illumina MiSeq using a v3 150-cycle kit. Per the source publication's procedure: Analysis of repertoires was carried out in R inside a reproducible Nextflow workflow spanning QC, data transformation and analysis. Custom analyses were implemented in LymphoSeq2, an R package for AIRR-Seq data exploration. After excluding a few samples that yielded fewer than 5000 total TRB sequences, fewer than 200 HIV repertoires remained for analysis. Among the 180 to 200 HIV repertoires that were kept, 59 were collected before ART initiation and over 120 were collected after ART initiation. Each repertoire was downsampled to 5000 TRB nucleotide sequences, and summary statistics were averaged across 100 downsampling iterations. Only TRB sequences with CDR3 regions of at least seven amino acids were retained for analysis. Two measures captured diversity: a Shannon entropy-derived clonality score and the Gini coefficient. In the repertoire networks, any two of the top 5000 CDR3 amino acid sequences were linked whenever the two sequences differed by an edit distance of one. For TRB CDR3 amino acid sequences, GLIPH2 was used to predict antigen specificity groups and MHC restriction. To flag known CMV, EBV, HIV or tissue antigen associations, CDR3 amino acid sequences were matched against VDJdb and McPAS-TCR. Pre-ART, post-ART and control groups were compared with Wilcoxon signed-rank tests and Holm-Bonferroni correction. The source is immuneACCESS, and TCRdb retained only in-frame sequences with V and J called. Part of the clones is not carried over; for the studies checked, unresolved V genes explain less than half of this, and the remainder is unexplained. V and J calls and clone size are copied from that table; D and trimming were computed from the DNA. A total of 20,000 to 30,000 clones appear in this sample, 85% to 95% of them only once. The biggest ten clones account for around 2.3% of the sample.

Source: unsorted PBMCs, taken around 5.2 years after starting antiretroviral therapy. The chain couples TRBV5-4 to TRBJ1-1, with TRBD1 as a weak D call on 5 bases. The TCR sequence derives from a woman between 45 and 60 years old with HIV. The CDR3 reads CASSPPGQRGGAFF. The DNA sequence reads TGTGCCAGCAGCCCACCCGGGCAAAGGGGTGGTGCTTTCTTT.